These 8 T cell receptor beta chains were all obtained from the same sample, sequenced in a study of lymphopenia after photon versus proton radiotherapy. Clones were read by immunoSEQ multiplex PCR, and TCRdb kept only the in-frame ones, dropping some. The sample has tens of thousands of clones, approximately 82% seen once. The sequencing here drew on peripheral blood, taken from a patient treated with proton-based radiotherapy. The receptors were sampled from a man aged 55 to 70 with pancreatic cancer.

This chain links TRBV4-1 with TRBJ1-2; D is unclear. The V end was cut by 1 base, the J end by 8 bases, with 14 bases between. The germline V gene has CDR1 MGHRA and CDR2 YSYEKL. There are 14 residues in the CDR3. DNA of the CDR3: TGCGCCAGCAGCCAAGCCCTACCCAACTTGGGCTACACCTTC. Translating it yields CASSQALPNLGYTF.

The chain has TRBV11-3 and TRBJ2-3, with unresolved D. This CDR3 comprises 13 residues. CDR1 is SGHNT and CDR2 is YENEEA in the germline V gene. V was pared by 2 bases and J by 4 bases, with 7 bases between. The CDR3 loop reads CASSLIRADTQYF. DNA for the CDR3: TGTGCCAGCAGCTTAATCCGTGCAGATACGCAGTATTTT.

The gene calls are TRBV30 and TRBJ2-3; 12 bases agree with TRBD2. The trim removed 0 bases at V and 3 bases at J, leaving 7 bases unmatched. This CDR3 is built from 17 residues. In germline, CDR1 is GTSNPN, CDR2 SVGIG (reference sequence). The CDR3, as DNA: TGTGCCTGGAGTGTGCTAGCGGGAGGGGGGGTGACAGATACGCAGTATTTT. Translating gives CAWSVLAGGGVTDTQYF.

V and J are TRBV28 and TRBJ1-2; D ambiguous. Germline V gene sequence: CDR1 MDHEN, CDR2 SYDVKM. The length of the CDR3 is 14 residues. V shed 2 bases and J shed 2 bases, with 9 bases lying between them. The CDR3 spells CASSLSQSNYGYTF. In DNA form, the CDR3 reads TGTGCCAGCAGTTTAAGCCAGTCAAACTATGGCTACACCTTC.

The CDR3 protein is CASSLAGDSEQYF. The CDR3 DNA sequence: TGTGCCAGCAGCTTAGCCGGGGACAGCGAGCAGTACTTC. V gene TRBV7-2 combines with J gene TRBJ2-7; 7 bases fit TRBD1. Unmatched junction bases numbered 2, after V lost 0 bases and J lost 6 bases. The V gene's germline CDR1 is SGHTA and CDR2 FQGNSA. The CDR3 is made up of 13 amino acids.

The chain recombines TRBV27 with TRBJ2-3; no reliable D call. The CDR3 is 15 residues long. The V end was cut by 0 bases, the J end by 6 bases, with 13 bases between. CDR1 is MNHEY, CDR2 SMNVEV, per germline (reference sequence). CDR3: CASSLSPQVRDTQYF. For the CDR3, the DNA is TGTGCCAGCAGTTTATCTCCCCAAGTCCGGGATACGCAGTATTTT.

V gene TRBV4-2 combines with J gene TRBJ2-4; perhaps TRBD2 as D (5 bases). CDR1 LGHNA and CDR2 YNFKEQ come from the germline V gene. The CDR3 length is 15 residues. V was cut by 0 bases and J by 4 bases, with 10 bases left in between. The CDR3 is CASSQDRTGKNIQYF. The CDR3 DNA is TGTGCCAGCAGCCAAGATAGGACTGGGAAAAACATTCAGTACTTC.

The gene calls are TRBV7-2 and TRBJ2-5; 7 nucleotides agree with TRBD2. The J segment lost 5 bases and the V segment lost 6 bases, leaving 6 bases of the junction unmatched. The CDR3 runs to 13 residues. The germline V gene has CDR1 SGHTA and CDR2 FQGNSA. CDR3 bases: TGTGCCAGCAGAGCGGGACTCCAGGAGACCCAGTACTTC. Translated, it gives CASRAGLQETQYF.